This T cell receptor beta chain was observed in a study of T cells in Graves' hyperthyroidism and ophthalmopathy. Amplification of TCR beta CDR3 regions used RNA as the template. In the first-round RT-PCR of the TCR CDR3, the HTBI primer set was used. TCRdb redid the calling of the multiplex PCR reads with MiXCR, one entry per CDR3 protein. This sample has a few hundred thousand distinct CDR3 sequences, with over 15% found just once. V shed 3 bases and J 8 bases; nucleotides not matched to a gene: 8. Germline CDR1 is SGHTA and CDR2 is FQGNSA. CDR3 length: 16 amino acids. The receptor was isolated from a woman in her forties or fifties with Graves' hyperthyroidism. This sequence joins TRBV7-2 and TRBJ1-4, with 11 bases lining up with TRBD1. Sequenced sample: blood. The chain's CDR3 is CASSLWDRGKDEKLFF. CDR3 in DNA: TGTGCCAGCAGCTTGTGGGACAGGGGGAAAGACGAAAAACTGTTTTTT.